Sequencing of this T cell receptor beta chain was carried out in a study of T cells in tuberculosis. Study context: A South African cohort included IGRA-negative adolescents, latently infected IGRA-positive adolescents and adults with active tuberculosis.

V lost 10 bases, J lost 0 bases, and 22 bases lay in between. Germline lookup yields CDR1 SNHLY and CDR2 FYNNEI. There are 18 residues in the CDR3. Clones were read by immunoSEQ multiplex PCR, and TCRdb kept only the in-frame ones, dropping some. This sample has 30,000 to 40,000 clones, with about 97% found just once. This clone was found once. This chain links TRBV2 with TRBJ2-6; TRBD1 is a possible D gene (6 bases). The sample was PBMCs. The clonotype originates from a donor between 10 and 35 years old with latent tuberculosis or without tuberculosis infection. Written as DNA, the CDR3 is TGTGCCACACCGAAACCGGGACAAAAAACCTCTGGGGCCAACGTCCTGACTTTC. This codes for CATPKPGQKTSGANVLTF. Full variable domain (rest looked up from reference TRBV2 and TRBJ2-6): EPEVTQTPSHQVTQMGQEVILRCVPISNHLYFYWYRQILGQKVEFLVSFYNNEISEKSEIFDDQFSVERPDGSNFTLKIRSTKLEDSAMYFCATPKPGQKTSGANVLTFGAGSRLTVL.